This TCR beta chain was profiled in a study of beta chain features in type 1 diabetes. Whole-study results and caveats: There was a moderate but significant shortening of TCRB CDR3s in all four CD4+ subsets of Type 1 diabetes patients.

Expressed TCRB transcripts were sequenced after all isolated RNA was converted to cDNA. Some clones are missing from TCRdb's copy, which holds only in-frame ones; the method was immunoSEQ multiplex PCR. The sample contains 310,000 or so clones, about 15% of which appear only once. This clone turned up a few times. Its target is not known. The sample consisted of naive CD4+ T cells from blood. This receptor was identified in a man aged 18 to 29 with type 1 diabetes.

The CDR3 loop is CASSARQARGTEAFF. The CDR3, as DNA: TGTGCCAGCAGCGCTCGACAGGCCCGGGGCACTGAAGCTTTCTTT. The rearrangement uses TRBV7-9 and TRBJ1-1; D may be TRBD1 (6 bases). The germline gives CDR1 SEHNR, CDR2 FQNEAQ (reference sequence). V lost 5 bases, J lost 4 bases, and 17 bases lay in between. The CDR3 runs to 15 residues.